This T cell receptor beta chain originates from a study of blood T cell repertoires in COVID-19. On the study more broadly: The United States, Italy and Spain supplied acute and convalescent COVID-19 samples. Nucleic acid was either cDNA or gDNA, and it came from T cells, B-cell-depleted T cells, or PBMCs.

As originally analysed: It was from reference gene primer amplification that nucleated cell counts were estimated. The repertoire was sequenced with immunoSEQ multiplex PCR; TCRdb's copy has only in-frame clones and lacks some. V and J calls and clone size follow that table, whereas D and trimming were derived from the DNA. The sample has roughly 130,000 clones; roughly nine tenths are singletons. Input material: peripheral blood. The TCR originated in a man aged 50 to 60 with active COVID-19.

The CDR3 is CASSLGGGGNTDTQYF. The CDR3 nucleotides are TGTGCCAGCAGCTTAGGCGGCGGGGGGAACACAGATACGCAGTATTTT. The chain couples TRBV11-2 to TRBJ2-3; TRBD2 matches 8 bases. The CDR3 has 16 residues. Germline values: CDR1 SGHAT, CDR2 FQNNGV. Trimming took 1 base from V and 2 from J; bases not matched to a gene: 5.